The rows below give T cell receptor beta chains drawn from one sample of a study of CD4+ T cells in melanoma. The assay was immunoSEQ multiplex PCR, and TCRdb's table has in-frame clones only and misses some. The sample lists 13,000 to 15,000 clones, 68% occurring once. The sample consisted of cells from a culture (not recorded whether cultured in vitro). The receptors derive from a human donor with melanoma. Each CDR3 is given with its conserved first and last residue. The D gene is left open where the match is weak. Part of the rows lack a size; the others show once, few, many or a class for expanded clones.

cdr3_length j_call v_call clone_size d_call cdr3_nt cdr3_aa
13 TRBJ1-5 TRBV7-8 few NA TGTGCCAGCAGCCAAACCCCTACTCAGCCCCAGCATTTT CASSQTPTQPQHF
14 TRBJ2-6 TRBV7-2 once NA TGTGCCAGCAGCTTAGTCTCCGGGGCCAACGTCCTGACTTTC CASSLVSGANVLTF
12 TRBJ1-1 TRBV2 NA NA TGTGCCAGCTCCAGGGACGTATGGTTGGCTTTCTTT CASSRDVWLAFF
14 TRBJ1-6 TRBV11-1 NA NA TGTGCCAGCAGGCCTCTATCCCGCGGTTCACCCCTCCACTTT CASRPLSRGSPLHF
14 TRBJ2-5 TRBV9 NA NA TGTGCCAGCAGCGTTGGTTGGGGGGGCGTGGACCAGTACTTC CASSVGWGGVDQYF
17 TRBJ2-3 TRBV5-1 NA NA TGCGCCAGCAGCTTGGTCGGCTTGACAACTAGCACAGATACGCAGTATTTT CASSLVGLTTSTDTQYF
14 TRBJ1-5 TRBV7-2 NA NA TGTGCCAGCAGCCGTGACAGGAATAATCAGCCCCAGCATTTT CASSRDRNNQPQHF
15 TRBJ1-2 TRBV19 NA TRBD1 TGTGCCAGTAGTGCAGCCCGGGACAGGGTGGTTGGCTACACCTTC CASSAARDRVVGYTF
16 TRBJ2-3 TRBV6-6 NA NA TGTGCCAGCAGTCCACGTCGAGGGGGGGCCGCAGATACGCAGTATTTT CASSPRRGGAADTQYF
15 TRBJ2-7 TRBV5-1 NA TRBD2 TGCGCCAGCAGCTTGCAACTAGCGGGGGCCTACGAGCAGTACTTC CASSLQLAGAYEQYF